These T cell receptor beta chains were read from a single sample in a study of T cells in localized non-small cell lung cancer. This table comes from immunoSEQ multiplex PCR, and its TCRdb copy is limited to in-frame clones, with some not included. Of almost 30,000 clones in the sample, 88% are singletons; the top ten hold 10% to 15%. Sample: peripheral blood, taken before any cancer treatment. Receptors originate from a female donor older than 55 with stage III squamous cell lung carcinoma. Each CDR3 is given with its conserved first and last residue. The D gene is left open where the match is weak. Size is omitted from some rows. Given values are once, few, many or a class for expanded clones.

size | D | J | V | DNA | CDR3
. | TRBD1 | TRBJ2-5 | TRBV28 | TGTGCCAGCAGTATGACAGGGGAAGAGACCCAGTACTTC | CASSMTGEETQYF
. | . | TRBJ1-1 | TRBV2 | TGTGCCAGCAACCTACAGGGAGTGAACACTGAAGCTTTCTTT | CASNLQGVNTEAFF
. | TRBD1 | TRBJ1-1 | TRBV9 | TGTGCCAGCAGCGTTCGACAGGGTCAGGGGAAGACTGAAGCTTTCTTT | CASSVRQGQGKTEAFF
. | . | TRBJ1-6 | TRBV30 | TGTGCCTGGAGTTTGGGTTCACCCCTCCACTTT | CAWSLGSPLHF
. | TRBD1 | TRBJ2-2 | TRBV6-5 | TGTGCCAGCAGGGCGCAGGGGGCGGGCAGGGAGCTGTTTTTT | CASRAQGAGRELFF
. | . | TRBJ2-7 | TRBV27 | TGTGCCAGCAGTTTATCGAGCGGCGTGGGTGCCTACGAGCAGTACTTC | CASSLSSGVGAYEQYF
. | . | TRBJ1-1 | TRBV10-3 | TGTGCCATCAGTGAGTCAGGCAGCCCGAACACTGAAGCTTTCTTT | CAISESGSPNTEAFF
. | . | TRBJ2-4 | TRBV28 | TGTGCCAGCAGTTCCCCGGGACAAGGAAACATTCAGTACTTC | CASSSPGQGNIQYF
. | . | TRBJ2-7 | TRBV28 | TGTGCCAGCAGTTACAGCATCTTCTCCTACGAGCAGTACTTC | CASSYSIFSYEQYF
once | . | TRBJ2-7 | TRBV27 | TGTGCCAGCAGTTTCACAGGGCCCCCTTACGAGCAGTACTTC | CASSFTGPPYEQYF
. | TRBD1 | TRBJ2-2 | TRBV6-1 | TGTGCCAGTACAGGGGGCAGGATCCGGGAGCTGTTTTTT | CASTGGRIRELFF
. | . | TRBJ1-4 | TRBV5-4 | TGTGCCAGCAGCTTGTACGGGAGGAGCGAAAAACTGTTTTTT | CASSLYGRSEKLFF
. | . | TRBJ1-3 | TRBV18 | TGTGCCAGCTCACCTGGTCGGACCTCTGGAAACACCATATATTTT | CASSPGRTSGNTIYF
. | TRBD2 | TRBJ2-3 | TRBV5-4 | TGTGCCAGCAGTCGCAGCGGGGGGGCCCTAATACTTAACACAGATACGCAGTATTTT | CASSRSGGALILNTDTQYF
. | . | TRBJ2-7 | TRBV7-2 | TGTGCCAGCAGCTCCGACAACACCGAGCAGTACTTC | CASSSDNTEQYF
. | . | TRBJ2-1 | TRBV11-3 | TGTGCCAGCAGCTTCGGTCCGTTTTCGAATGAGCAGTTCTTC | CASSFGPFSNEQFF
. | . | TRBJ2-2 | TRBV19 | TGTGCCAGTAGGAAAATGAACACCGGGGAGCTGTTTTTT | CASRKMNTGELFF
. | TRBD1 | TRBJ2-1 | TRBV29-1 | TGCAGCGTTATACGCTTTGACAGGGACAATGAGCAGTTCTTC | CSVIRFDRDNEQFF